This T cell receptor (beta chain) was sequenced during a study of blood T cells in healthy people across ages. Total RNA extracted from each sample amounted to at least 5 micrograms. Together with a sample-barcoded 5' primer, a J-beta primer mix was included in a second PCR lasting roughly 7 to 11 cycles. Every sample returned 2.5 million or more CDR3-containing paired-end reads. TCRdb processed the 5' RACE reads anew with MiXCR; each CDR3 protein has one entry. Here the sample spans 540,000 or so distinct CDR3 sequences, under 55% being singletons. Of note for this clonotype: Antigen: not known. The germline gene is not matched at one end of the junction; a read error may be the cause.

General study findings and limits: The lack of PBMC sorting stopped any conclusive naive versus antigen-experienced comparison. Age brought a roughly linear fall in TCR beta diversity measured per million T cells.

Per the germline V gene, CDR1 is MNHEY and CDR2 is SVGAGI. This CDR3 has 13 amino acids. This chain joins TRBV6-5 and TRBJ2-7; perhaps TRBD1 as D (6 bases). Sequenced sample: blood. The sequence was obtained from a man older than 75 in good health. CDR3 sequence: CAGSTRDRYEQYF. The CDR3 DNA reads TGTGCCGGCAGCACCCGCGACAGGTACGAGCAGTACTTC.